The TCR beta chain described here comes from a study of T cells after yellow fever vaccination. Overall study results and limits: Contaminants from the bulk population, in the form of abundant clonotypes, could be found in FACS-sorted repertoires. Post-booster samples contained most primary-vaccination clones (just under 98% CD4, approximately 88% CD8).

CDR3 length: 15 residues. V lost 2 bases, J lost 4 bases, and 5 bases stayed unmatched. The germline V gene has CDR1 MRHNA and CDR2 SNTAGT. Generation of TCR cDNA used 5'RACE template switching (which added a universal primer site and UMIs). Each CDR3 protein gets one entry after TCRdb re-called the 5' RACE reads with MiXCR. This sample has 350,000 to 550,000 distinct CDR3 sequences, with approximately 18% found just once. This clonotype was recorded many times. Its antigen remains unknown. The sample consisted of PBMCs, taken before the yellow fever booster vaccination. This receptor was taken from a man aged 18 to 35 who received the YFV17D yellow fever vaccine. The rearrangement links TRBV6-4 to TRBJ2-1; 7 bases map to TRBD1. The CDR3 nucleotides are TGTGCCAGCAGTGACCGGGACAGTTCTTACAATGAGCAGTTCTTC. As protein: CASSDRDSSYNEQFF.